The clone carrying this T cell receptor (beta chain) was seen more than once but under ten times. The germline V gene has CDR1 LGHNA and CDR2 YNFKEQ. The trim removed 1 base at V and 5 bases at J, leaving 10 bases unmatched. The CDR3 consists of 17 residues. TCRdb keeps only in-frame clones here, not all; method: immunoSEQ multiplex PCR. Counted here are some 490,000 clones, roughly 88% occurring once; the ten biggest clones make up 3.2%. This record belongs to a study of blood T cell repertoires in COVID-19. About the study: Material from acute and convalescent COVID-19 was sourced from the United States, Italy and Spain.

This TCR derives from a human donor in a cohort sampled during active COVID-19. The rearrangement uses TRBV4-2 and TRBJ2-5, with 10 bases matching TRBD2. Sequenced input: peripheral blood. CDR3 region: CASSQGRLAGVMETQYF. For the CDR3, the DNA is TGTGCCAGCAGCCAAGGACGGCTAGCGGGAGTCATGGAGACCCAGTACTTC.